This is a list of T cell receptor beta chains from one sample in a study of PD-L1 blockade in urothelial cancer. TCRdb keeps only in-frame clones here, not all; method: immunoSEQ multiplex PCR. The table includes tens of thousands of clones, over 80% detected once. The source was PBMCs, collected around atezolizumab (anti-PD-L1) treatment. The receptor set was obtained from a man aged 55-75 years with urothelial cancer. CDR3s include the opening cysteine and the closing phenylalanine or tryptophan. The D gene is left open where the match is weak. A clone size is listed for some rows: how often the clone was seen (once, few, many), or a class if it is expanded.

J | D | size | V | DNA | CDR3
TRBJ1-5 | - | - | TRBV18 | TGTGCCAGCTCACCCCAACAGGGAGATCAGCCCCAGCATTTT | CASSPQQGDQPQHF
TRBJ1-2 | TRBD1 | - | TRBV19 | TGTGCCAGTAGTACCGGGACAGGGTACGGCTCTGGCTACACCTTC | CASSTGTGYGSGYTF
TRBJ1-2 | - | - | TRBV19 | TGTGCCTCAAAACAGGAAGTCAGCTATGGCTACACCTTC | CASKQEVSYGYTF
TRBJ1-1 | TRBD1 | - | TRBV2 | TGTGCCAGCAGGATTTCACAGGGGGCGAGTGCTTTCTTT | CASRISQGASAFF
TRBJ1-2 | - | - | TRBV6-5 | TGTGCCAGCAGTTGGGGAGAAGCTAACTATGGCTACACCTTC | CASSWGEANYGYTF
TRBJ1-1 | TRBD1 | - | TRBV6-1 | TGTGCCACCCGGGACAGTCTGTACACTGAAGCTTTCTTT | CATRDSLYTEAFF
TRBJ2-7 | TRBD1 | once | TRBV6-1 | TGTGCCAGCCAGGGACAGGGGGGAACCTACGAGCAGTACTTC | CASQGQGGTYEQYF
TRBJ2-7 | TRBD1 | few | TRBV6-6 | TGTGCCAGCAGCTCGGGGCCGACAGGGGGAAGCTACGAGCAGTACTTC | CASSSGPTGGSYEQYF
TRBJ2-6 | - | once | TRBV6-4 | TGTGCCAGCAGCCCAGGGGGGCCGGGTCTAGCTGGGGCCAACGTCCTGACTTTC | CASSPGGPGLAGANVLTF
TRBJ2-5 | TRBD2 | - | TRBV11-2 | TGTGCCAGCAGCCGTGGGGGAGGGGAGACCCAGTACTTC | CASSRGGGETQYF
TRBJ2-7 | TRBD2 | - | TRBV7-2 | TGTGCCAGCAGCTTAGGCGGGACTAGAGCCTACGAGCAGTACTTC | CASSLGGTRAYEQYF
TRBJ2-7 | TRBD2 | - | TRBV28 | TGTGCCAGCAGTTCCGTGGGAGGGCCCTACGAGCAGTACTTC | CASSSVGGPYEQYF
TRBJ1-2 | TRBD1 | - | TRBV19 | TGTGCCAGTAGGCCGACAGGGGCCCCTTCTGGCTACACCTTC | CASRPTGAPSGYTF
TRBJ1-2 | TRBD1 | - | TRBV9 | TGTGCCAGCAGCCCCGGGACAGGGGCTAACTATGGCTACACCTTC | CASSPGTGANYGYTF
TRBJ1-3 | - | - | TRBV2 | TGTGCCAGCAGGCGGGGGGCTGGAAACACCATATATTTT | CASRRGAGNTIYF
TRBJ1-5 | - | - | TRBV6-5 | TGTGCCACAGCAGGGCAGGGCGATCAGCCCCAGCATTTT | CATAGQGDQPQHF
TRBJ1-6 | TRBD1 | - | TRBV6-1 | TGTGCCAGCAGTTCCCGGGACAGACTTAATTCACCCCTCCACTTT | CASSSRDRLNSPLHF
TRBJ2-7 | TRBD1 | - | TRBV5-1 | TGCGCCAGCAACGACAGGGACGGAGTCGAGCAGTACTTC | CASNDRDGVEQYF
TRBJ2-5 | TRBD1 | - | TRBV9 | TGTGCCAGCAGCGTCGGACAGGGCCCGCAAGAGACCCAGTACTTC | CASSVGQGPQETQYF
TRBJ1-4 | TRBD1 | - | TRBV28 | TGTGCCAGCAGCGTAACGGGACAGGGGGCTGAAAAACTGTTTTTT | CASSVTGQGAEKLFF
TRBJ1-1 | - | - | TRBV20-1 | TGCAGTGCCGAACAATACACTGAAGCTTTCTTT | CSAEQYTEAFF
TRBJ2-7 | TRBD2 | - | TRBV9 | TGTGCCAGCAGCCCTCGGACTAGCGGGAGGTCTCTATCCTCCTACGAGCAGTACTTC | CASSPRTSGRSLSSYEQYF
TRBJ1-2 | - | - | TRBV6-5 | TGTGCCAGCAGTTACGAGGGCAGCTATGGCTACACCTTC | CASSYEGSYGYTF
TRBJ1-1 | TRBD1 | once | TRBV7-9 | TGTGCCAGCAGCCTACAGGGGGGAACTGAAGCTTTCTTT | CASSLQGGTEAFF
TRBJ1-1 | - | once | TRBV6-1 | TGTGCCAGCAGATCCACAGAGAACACTGAAGCTTTCTTT | CASRSTENTEAFF
TRBJ1-6 | - | - | TRBV6-5 | TGTGCCAGCAGACAGCCAAATTCACCCCTCCACTTT | CASRQPNSPLHF
TRBJ2-5 | - | - | TRBV18 | TGTGCCAGCTCCCGGGCGTCGCAAGGGACTCAAGAGACCCAGTACTTC | CASSRASQGTQETQYF
TRBJ2-3 | - | - | TRBV7-8 | TGTGCCAGCAGCTCCTCAGGGACTGGCACAGATACGCAGTATTTT | CASSSSGTGTDTQYF
TRBJ2-2 | TRBD2 | few | TRBV7-9 | TGTGCCAGCAGCGACCCCTTAGCGGGTACCGGGGAGCTGTTTTTT | CASSDPLAGTGELFF
TRBJ2-1 | TRBD2 | - | TRBV7-9 | TGTGCCAGCAGCTCGCGACTAGCGCAAGACAATGAGCAGTTCTTC | CASSSRLAQDNEQFF
TRBJ1-2 | TRBD1 | - | TRBV19 | TGTGCCAGTAGTATCGCCCCGACAGGGAACTATGGCTACACCTTC | CASSIAPTGNYGYTF
TRBJ1-1 | - | - | TRBV30 | TGTGCCTGGTATCCACAGAACACTGAAGCTTTCTTT | CAWYPQNTEAFF
TRBJ1-1 | - | - | TRBV18 | TGTGCCAGTCATCTGAGGGAGGGGAACACTGAAGCTTTCTTT | CASHLREGNTEAFF
TRBJ1-5 | TRBD1 | - | TRBV29-1 | TGCAGCCCTGGGGACAGGGTCGAGGGGGAGGATAGAAATCAGCCCCAGCATTTT | CSPGDRVEGEDRNQPQHF
TRBJ2-7 | - | - | TRBV18 | TGTGCCAGCTCACCTCGGCAGGGCGAGCAGTACTTC | CASSPRQGEQYF
TRBJ2-5 | - | - | TRBV5-5 | TGTGCCAGCAGCGCCACCGGGACACCTATCCAGTACTTC | CASSATGTPIQYF
TRBJ2-7 | TRBD1 | once | TRBV5-6 | TGTGCCAGCATCTTACAGGGGGCCTCCTACGAGCAGTACTTC | CASILQGASYEQYF
TRBJ2-1 | TRBD2 | - | TRBV7-8 | TGTGCCAGCAGCCCCGGACTAGCGGGTATAAATGAGCAGTTCTTC | CASSPGLAGINEQFF
TRBJ1-1 | TRBD1 | few | TRBV12-5 | TGTGCTAGTGGTCGACTCCCGACAGGGCTCTCGAACACTGAAGCTTTCTTT | CASGRLPTGLSNTEAFF
TRBJ2-7 | TRBD1 | - | TRBV6-5 | TGTGCCAGCAGATCGACAGGGTTATACGAGCAGTACTTC | CASRSTGLYEQYF
TRBJ1-2 | - | - | TRBV7-9 | TGTGCCAGCAGCTTGGGCATCTACAGAGCTAACTATGGCTACACCTTC | CASSLGIYRANYGYTF
TRBJ2-1 | - | - | TRBV2 | TGTGCCAGCAGTGTTAGGCAGGGGATTAGGGAGCAGTTCTTC | CASSVRQGIREQFF
TRBJ1-1 | TRBD1 | - | TRBV5-1 | TGCGCCAGCAGCCAGGGACAGAGCAACACTGAAGCTTTCTTT | CASSQGQSNTEAFF
TRBJ2-1 | TRBD1 | - | TRBV10-1 | TGCGCCAGCAGTGGGCCCGGGACAGGGGGCCCGATTACCTACAATGAGCAGTTCTTC | CASSGPGTGGPITYNEQFF
TRBJ1-1 | - | - | TRBV7-9 | TGTGCCAGCAGCTTAGGTGAGGTAACGAACACTGAAGCTTTCTTT | CASSLGEVTNTEAFF
TRBJ2-4 | - | - | TRBV7-2 | TGTGCCAGCAGCGCGGCCGGAAACATTCAGTACTTC | CASSAAGNIQYF
TRBJ1-4 | - | - | TRBV29-1 | TGCAGCGTCCAGGGCTTACCTAATGAAAAACTGTTTTTT | CSVQGLPNEKLFF
TRBJ2-3 | TRBD2 | - | TRBV27 | TGTGCCAGCAGTTTTTCGGGAGGAAGAACAGATACGCAGTATTTT | CASSFSGGRTDTQYF
TRBJ2-1 | TRBD2 | - | TRBV10-3 | TGTGCCATCGGGGTTCGAACTAGCGGGAACTCCAATGAGCAGTTCTTC | CAIGVRTSGNSNEQFF
TRBJ2-7 | - | - | TRBV10-3 | TGTGCCATCAGTGAAGGACAGTCCCCCTACGAGCAGTACTTC | CAISEGQSPYEQYF
TRBJ2-2 | - | - | TRBV4-1 | TGCGCCAGCAGCCAAGATCCGCGGGGCCGGACCGGGGAGCTGTTTTTT | CASSQDPRGRTGELFF
TRBJ2-3 | TRBD2 | - | TRBV9 | TGTGCCAGCAGCGGAAACAGCGGGGGGGCCGTAAATACGCAGTATTTT | CASSGNSGGAVNTQYF
TRBJ2-3 | TRBD2 | - | TRBV30 | TGTGCCTGGAGTGTGGGTAGCGGGGGGTTTAGCACAGATACGCAGTATTTT | CAWSVGSGGFSTDTQYF
TRBJ2-1 | TRBD2 | - | TRBV29-1 | TGCAGCGTCCAAAAGACTAGCGGGGTTTCCTACAATGAGCAGTTCTTC | CSVQKTSGVSYNEQFF
TRBJ1-2 | TRBD1 | - | TRBV7-3 | TGTGCCAGCAGCTTCGCGACAGGGGTCGGCTACACCTTC | CASSFATGVGYTF
TRBJ2-5 | - | - | TRBV11-2 | TGTGCCAGCAGTCACGGAGAAGAGACCCAGTACTTC | CASSHGEETQYF
TRBJ2-5 | TRBD1 | - | TRBV4-1 | TGCGCCAGCAGACCCTACGACAGGGGAGAGACCCAGTACTTC | CASRPYDRGETQYF
TRBJ2-6 | TRBD1 | - | TRBV5-1 | TGCGCCAGCAGCCCCATTTTTCGACAGGGAAGGGCTGGGGCCAACGTCCTGACTTTC | CASSPIFRQGRAGANVLTF